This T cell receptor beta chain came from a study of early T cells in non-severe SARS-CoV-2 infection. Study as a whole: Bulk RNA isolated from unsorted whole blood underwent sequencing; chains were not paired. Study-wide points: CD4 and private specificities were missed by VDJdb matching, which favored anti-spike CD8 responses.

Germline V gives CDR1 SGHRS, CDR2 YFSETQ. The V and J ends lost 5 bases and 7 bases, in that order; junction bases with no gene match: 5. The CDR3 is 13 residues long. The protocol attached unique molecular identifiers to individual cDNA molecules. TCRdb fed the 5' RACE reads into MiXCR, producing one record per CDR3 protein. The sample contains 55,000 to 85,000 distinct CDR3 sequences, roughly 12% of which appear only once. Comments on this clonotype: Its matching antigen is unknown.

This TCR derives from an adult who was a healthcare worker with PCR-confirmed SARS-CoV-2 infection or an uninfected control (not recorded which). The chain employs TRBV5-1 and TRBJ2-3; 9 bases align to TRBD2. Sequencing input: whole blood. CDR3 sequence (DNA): TGCGCCAGCAGTAGCGGGGGCTCTCATACGCAGTATTTT. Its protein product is CASSSGGSHTQYF.